Described below is a single TCR beta chain sequence and its context. The antigen is undetermined. This entry is derived from a study of a mutant IDH1 vaccine in newly diagnosed glioma. Study-level background: Patients, over weeks 1, 3, 5, 7, 11, 15, 19 and 23, received a total of eight vaccinations. Former treatment meant radiotherapy, temozolomide, or both; the majority had gotten both.

Regarding time point: week 5, during vaccination. All doses held 300 ug of mutant IDH1 20-mer peptide, with topical imiquimod. The donors' diagnosis was new WHO grade 3 or 4 astrocytoma that was IDH1-mutant and ATRX-lost. The assay was immunoSEQ multiplex PCR, and TCRdb's table has in-frame clones only and misses some. The sample has approximately 61,000 clones, approximately 79% seen once. Study-wide results and caveats: Vaccine-induced immune responses occurred in 93.3% of patients.

The CDR3 extends over 16 amino acids. Trimming took 5 bases from V and 5 from J; bases not matched to a gene: 12. The germline V gene encodes CDR1 SGHAT and CDR2 FQNNGV. The receptor's source is a woman between 45 and 60 years old with glioma. This material consisted of PBMCs, taken from a glioma patient whose treatment included an IDH1 peptide vaccine. The genes are TRBV11-2 and TRBJ2-7; 10 nucleotides match TRBD2. CDR3 amino acids: CASSPYPSGGLHEQYF. DNA for the CDR3: TGTGCCAGCAGCCCTTATCCTAGCGGGGGCCTCCACGAGCAGTACTTC.